Listed here are 26 T cell receptor beta chains from one sample, sequenced in a study of radiation and T cells in renal cell carcinoma. Time point indicated: baseline pretreatment blood. Stated treatment: 15 Gy SBRT to primary tumor, nephrectomy 4 weeks later. Data came from immunoSEQ multiplex PCR; TCRdb stores just in-frame clones and leaves some out. The table has 150,000 or so clones, roughly 88% seen once. The sequenced sample was blood, obtained from a patient whose treatment included radiotherapy and nephrectomy. These receptors all stem from a woman between 45 and 60 years old with renal cell carcinoma.

This clone was picked up one time. The rearrangement uses TRBV19 and TRBJ1-6; 7 positions agree with TRBD1. The V gene's germline CDR1 is LNHDA and CDR2 SQIVND (reference sequence). With 1 base clipped from V and 7 bases from J, the junction kept 4 bases outside the gene matches. The CDR3 spans 15 residues. The CDR3 region has the DNA TGTGCCAGTAGTATAGCCACAGGGGCGAATTCACCCCTCCACTTT. Translation: CASSIATGANSPLHF.

The V call is TRBV6-5, the J call TRBJ1-4, with a tentative D call TRBD1 (5 bases). The V gene's germline CDR1 is MNHEY and CDR2 SVGAGI. The CDR3 extends over 16 amino acids. Trimming shortened V by 2 bases and J by 8 bases, and 18 bases separated the two germline ends. The CDR3 nucleotides read TGTGCCAGCAGTTACCTCGGCGGAGGGGATCCAGAAAAACTGTTTTTT. As protein: CASSYLGGGDPEKLFF.

A remark on this clone: An end of the junction differs from the germline gene, which may be a read error. The genes are TRBV6-5 and TRBJ2-7; no clear D. This CDR3 is built from 11 residues. Germline assignment: CDR1 MNHEY and CDR2 SVGAGI. The CDR3 sequence is CASSYSHEQYF. CDR3 DNA sequence: TGTGCCAGCAGTTACTCCCACGAGCAGTACTTC.

The chain uses TRBV11-3 and TRBJ2-3, with 9 nucleotides matching TRBD2. J was trimmed by 6 bases and V by 5 bases; bases with no gene match: 6. The CDR3 sequence is 14 residues long. Germline V gene sequence: CDR1 SGHNT, CDR2 YENEEA. The CDR3 here is CASSGGLASDTQYF. The CDR3 DNA reads as TGTGCCAGCAGCGGAGGACTAGCGAGTGATACGCAGTATTTT.

V gene TRBV5-8 combines with J gene TRBJ1-3, with D possibly being TRBD1 (5 bases). Germline V lookup: CDR1 SGHTS, CDR2 YDEGEE. V shed 2 bases and J shed 3 bases, with 9 bases lying between them. The CDR3 has 14 amino acids. CDR3: CASSFMGRGNTIYF. The DNA for the CDR3 is TGTGCCAGCAGCTTTATGGGACGTGGAAACACCATATATTTT. Drawing the rest from reference TRBV5-8 and TRBJ1-3, the complete variable domain is EAGVTQSPTHLIKTRGQQATLRCSPISGHTSVYWYQQALGLGLQFLLWYDEGEERNRGNFPPRFSGRQFPNYSSELNVNALELEDSALYLCASSFMGRGNTIYFGEGSWLTVV.

The chain carries TRBV6-6 and TRBJ1-4, with D maybe TRBD1 (6 bases). CDR1 MNHNY and CDR2 SVGAGI come from the germline V gene (reference sequence). CDR3 size: 13 residues. V lost 0 bases and J 7 bases, leaving 6 bases between the germline ends. The CDR3 region has the DNA TGTGCCAGCAGTTACTCAGGGGGTGAAAAACTGTTTTTT. This encodes CASSYSGGEKLFF.

This chain connects TRBV19 to TRBJ2-7, with 9 bases identical to TRBD1. Looked up from germline, CDR1 is LNHDA and CDR2 is SQIVND (reference sequence). Germline trimming cut 3 bases from V and 3 bases from J; bases unmatched to any gene: 3. The CDR3 loop spans 14 amino acids. DNA of the CDR3: TGTGCCAGTAGTATCACGGGACAGGGCTACGAGCAGTACTTC. Translating gives CASSITGQGYEQYF.

The chain links TRBV19 to TRBJ1-5, with 7 nucleotides matching TRBD1. The CDR3 is 15 residues long. V trimming: 7 bases; J trimming: 6 bases; junction bases outside the gene matches: 12. In germline, CDR1 is LNHDA, CDR2 SQIVND (reference sequence). The CDR3 DNA is TGTGCCAGTACCCCACAGGGGACGGGGAGTCAGCCCCAGCATTTT. It translates to CASTPQGTGSQPQHF.

J is TRBJ2-7 and V is TRBV4-3; D is uncertain. Germline CDR1 LGHNA, CDR2 YSLEER. The CDR3 sequence is 16 residues long. V was cut by 1 base and J by 0 bases, with 13 bases left in between. The CDR3 sequence: CASSQGATRNSYEQYF. CDR3 bases: TGCGCCAGCAGCCAAGGGGCGACACGTAACTCCTACGAGCAGTACTTC.

The chain has TRBV6-6 and TRBJ1-2; TRBD1 agrees at 8 bases. This CDR3 spans 12 amino acids. Germline V gene sequence: CDR1 MNHNY, CDR2 SVGAGI (reference sequence). Trimming cost V 4 bases and J 7 bases; bases outside gene matches: 2. The DNA for the CDR3 is TGTGCCAGCAGTTCCGGGACAGGTGGCTACACCTTC. This codes for CASSSGTGGYTF.

The gene calls are TRBV2 and TRBJ1-1, with D tentatively TRBD1 (5 bases). The CDR3 has 16 amino acids. V lost 6 bases, J lost 6 bases, and 23 bases lay in between. Germline-derived CDR1 and CDR2 are SNHLY and FYNNEI. As DNA, the CDR3 is TGTGCCAGCAGCTCCCCCCTGGGGCGGGGAAGCCCTGAAGCTTTCTTT. Protein sequence: CASSSPLGRGSPEAFF.

The CDR3 reads CASSESGIYGYTF. The CDR3 DNA reads TGTGCCAGCAGTGAATCTGGGATCTATGGCTACACCTTC. The J gene is TRBJ1-2, the V gene TRBV25-1; no clear D. The CDR3 is 13 amino acids. V gave up 1 base and J gave up 4 bases, with 7 bases separating them. Germline CDR1 MGHDK, CDR2 SYGVNS.

The CDR3 region is CASSLGYVDRAYNEQFF. The CDR3 coding sequence is TGTGCCAGCAGCTTAGGCTACGTGGACAGGGCCTACAATGAGCAGTTCTTC. This rearrangement joins TRBV7-6 to TRBJ2-1, with TRBD1 identical over 8 bases. CDR1 is SGHVS and CDR2 is FNYEAQ in the germline V gene. The length of the CDR3 is 17 residues. V lost 1 base to trimming and J lost 2 bases; unmatched junction nucleotides: 7.

V usage is TRBV5-1 and J usage is TRBJ1-2; no reliable D call. Trimming took 5 bases from V and 0 from J, leaving 8 bases between them. Germline V gene sequence: CDR1 SGHRS, CDR2 YFSETQ. The CDR3 loop spans 13 amino acids. The CDR3 bases are TGCGCCAGCAGTCCTGATGCTAACTATGGCTACACCTTC. It specifies CASSPDANYGYTF.

The chain combines TRBV7-9 with TRBJ2-7, with D possibly being TRBD1 (6 bases). Germline CDR1 SEHNR, CDR2 FQNEAQ (reference sequence). The CDR3 sequence is 18 residues long. Trimming took off 0 bases at V and 0 bases at J, with 18 bases between the two ends. CDR3 coding DNA: TGTGCCAGCAGCTTAGCTTCAAGTCAGACAGGTCTCTCCTACGAGCAGTACTTC. It yields the protein CASSLASSQTGLSYEQYF.

This clone was picked up one time. The rearrangement uses TRBV6-5 and TRBJ2-2; D call uncertain. Trimming removed 6 bases from V and 7 bases from J, with 9 bases in between. Germline CDR1 and CDR2: MNHEY and SVGAGI. The CDR3 is made up of 12 amino acids. The CDR3 sequence: CASSTDVGELFF. The CDR3 region has the DNA TGTGCCAGCAGCACGGACGTCGGGGAGCTGTTTTTT.

This clone appeared a few times. This chain joins TRBV2 and TRBJ1-1; D not resolved. Germline CDR1 reads SNHLY; CDR2 reads FYNNEI. The ends were cut back, 6 bases at V and 1 base at J, with 9 bases in the middle. The CDR3 extends over 13 amino acids. CDR3 nucleotides: TGTGCCAGCAGACGGTCAGAGAACACTGAAGCTTTCTTT. Protein product: CASRRSENTEAFF.

The V gene is TRBV19, the J gene TRBJ2-7, with a weak D call TRBD1 (7 bases). The V and J ends lost 5 bases and 4 bases respectively, with 15 bases between them. CDR1 is LNHDA, CDR2 SQIVND, per germline (reference sequence). CDR3 length equals 14 residues. The CDR3 nucleotides are TGTGCCAGTAGTCGCCAGGGGGGCCTTTACGAGCAGTACTTC. Translating it yields CASSRQGGLYEQYF.

The chain employs TRBV6-5 and TRBJ1-2, with 7 bases that match TRBD1. This CDR3 region has 13 residues. The germline V gene encodes CDR1 MNHEY and CDR2 SVGAGI. V gave up 5 bases and J gave up 2 bases; unmatched junction bases: 2. CDR3 region: CASSTTGNYGYTF. As DNA, the CDR3 is TGTGCCAGCAGTACGACAGGGAACTATGGCTACACCTTC.

The chain couples TRBV9 to TRBJ2-5; D might be TRBD1 (5 bases). The germline V gene has CDR1 SGDLS and CDR2 YYNGEE. The CDR3 covers 14 residues. V was cut by 5 bases and J by 2 bases, with 13 bases left in between. The CDR3 sequence: CASSFNGQQETQYF. CDR3 DNA sequence: TGTGCCAGCAGTTTCAACGGACAACAAGAGACCCAGTACTTC.

This chain joins TRBV7-9 and TRBJ1-1, with D unresolved. CDR3 length equals 13 residues. The germline V and J ends were trimmed by 4 bases and 6 bases, with 12 bases remaining between them. CDR1 is SEHNR, CDR2 FQNEAQ, per germline (reference sequence). CDR3 sequence (DNA): TGTGCCAGCAGCTCGGTCCCCGGAGCTGAAGCTTTCTTT. Its protein product is CASSSVPGAEAFF.

The table lists this clone with a few counts. J is TRBJ1-5 and V is TRBV4-2, with a tentative D call TRBD1 (5 bases). The CDR3 spans 14 residues. The germline CDR1 and CDR2 sequences are LGHNA and YNFKEQ. Trimming pared 2 bases from V and 7 bases from J, leaving 12 bases between. In DNA, the CDR3 is TGTGCCAGCAGCCAATGGGGCAACAGGCAGCCCCAGCATTTT. The encoded protein is CASSQWGNRQPQHF.

The rearrangement uses TRBV11-1 and TRBJ2-7; unclear D gene. With 2 bases removed from V and 6 bases from J, the gap between germline ends came to 8 bases. This CDR3 is 12 amino acids long. Germline lookup yields CDR1 SGHAT and CDR2 FQDESV (reference sequence). The CDR3 loop is CASSLRDIEQYF. The CDR3 DNA reads TGTGCCAGCAGCTTACGAGACATCGAGCAGTACTTC.

The chain recombines TRBV9 with TRBJ2-2; tentative D call: TRBD2 (6 bases). Trimming stripped 5 bases from V and 1 base from J, with 9 bases between. Germline V CDR1 and CDR2: SGDLS, YYNGEE. This CDR3 has 14 residues. This chain's CDR3 is CASRRGGNTGELFF. The CDR3, as DNA: TGTGCCAGCAGACGGGGAGGGAACACCGGGGAGCTGTTTTTT.

This chain connects TRBV5-1 to TRBJ2-7; D might be TRBD1 (6 bases). V lost 0 bases to trimming and J lost 9 bases, with 19 bases between them. Germline V gene lookup returns CDR1 SGHRS and CDR2 YFSETQ. The CDR3 contains 15 residues. CDR3 in amino acids: CASSLERGQYRSQYF. Here the CDR3 DNA reads TGCGCCAGCAGCTTGGAGAGAGGACAGTATAGGTCGCAGTACTTC.

The V call is TRBV6-6, the J call TRBJ2-1; 13 positions agree with TRBD2. The junction had 8 bases not matched to a gene; V was cut back by 7 bases and J by 8 bases. The germline gives CDR1 MNHNY, CDR2 SVGAGI (reference sequence). CDR3 length: 15 residues. The CDR3 DNA follows: TGTGCCAGCAACAAACTAGCGGGGGGGATTGATGAGCAGTTCTTC. Translating gives CASNKLAGGIDEQFF.